The source of this TCR beta chain is a study of T cell repertoires in cytomegalovirus infection (dated by TCRdb to about 2019). Describing the broader study: Peptide stimulations targeted recently identified HLA-C-restricted CMV epitopes, whose presentation resists viral immunomodulation, together with well-studied HLA-B-restricted epitopes. Because public TCR beta signatures pointed to carriage of CMV infection together with the matching HLA type, the HLA type of each donor mattered for the analysis. What the authors observed across the whole study: The ex vivo response was dominated by HLA-C-restricted CMV-specific TCR beta clonotypes, which also provided the single most frequent clonotype in two of eight donors. In both this cohort and an independent roughly 400-donor cohort, the cumulative frequency of public TCR beta family members distinguished carriers of CMV infection plus the relevant HLA type.

These reads were obtained on an Illumina HiSeq 1500. TCRdb itself trimmed the public reads at Q25 with fastp, ran MiXCR and retained productive beta chains. Each entry merges the rows of one CDR3 protein and shows their most common DNA and genes. The sample profile shows approximately 910,000 distinct CDR3 sequences; approximately 31% of them were found once. Of the sample, around an eighth falls within the top ten clones. As to this clonotype: No antigen is known for it. No much larger clone is present one base from it, and per-base qualities are unavailable.

From the germline V gene (reference sequence), CDR1 is MNHEY and CDR2 is SMNVEV. Its CDR3 holds 17 amino acids, cysteine through phenylalanine. The entry retains the CDR3 DNA only, 51 bases that are in frame from base 1. V and J are truncated by 5 bases and 9 bases respectively, leaving an intervening sequence of 26 bases. The treatment or condition label, as the study defines it: in vitro stimulation with specific CMV peptide epitopes to enrich CMV-specific T cells. Sequencing was performed on cultured CD8+ T cells from PBMCs, taken from culture after CMV antigen stimulation. The source of this sequence is a human donor in good health (CMV status not recorded). Some clones in this sample may be carry-over from other donors' samples. The chain was built from TRBV27 and TRBJ1-5; no confident D gene assignment can be made. CDR3 protein: CASSPAYSVADERPQHF. The bases are TGTGCCAGCAGTCCCGCTTATTCTGTCGCCGACGAGCGGCCCCAGCATTTT.